This record covers a single T cell receptor (beta chain). These data belong to a study of cytomegalovirus exposure and HLA in healthy donors. In germline, CDR1 is WNHNN, CDR2 SYGVQD (reference sequence). Trimming at V came to 0 bases and at J to 0 bases, leaving 4 bases not matched to a gene. CDR3 length: 16 amino acids. The study ran its PCR with 60 Vbeta and 13 Jbeta primers. Here immunoSEQ multiplex PCR was the method, and the copy in TCRdb shows in-frame clones only, minus some. Altogether fewer than 140,000 clones are present, about two thirds being singletons, with the ten largest covering less than 0.95%.

The source material was PBMCs. The source is a boy younger than 18 in good health and CMV-seronegative. The chain employs TRBV10-1 and TRBJ1-1; 7 bases fit TRBD1. For the CDR3, the DNA is TGCGCCAGCAGTGAGTCTAAGGGGGCTCTGAACACTGAAGCTTTCTTT. Translation gives CASSESKGALNTEAFF.